This T cell receptor beta chain was recovered during a study of CD8+CD57+ T cells in acquired aplastic anemia. Genomic DNA served as template for TCR beta VDJ and CDR3 profiling. In TCRdb, the reads were re-called with MiXCR into one record per CDR3 protein. The sample contains roughly 190,000 distinct CDR3 sequences, nearly 50% of which appear only once. Germline-derived CDR1 and CDR2 are LNHNV and YYDKDF (reference sequence). J lost 1 base, V lost 1 base, and 3 bases had no gene match. This CDR3 region has 15 residues. The sequenced patients had an expansion of CD8+CD57+ cells seen by flow cytometry.

The chain employs TRBV15 and TRBJ2-7; 8 bases agree with TRBD2. What was sequenced was sorted CD4+, CD8+, or CD8+CD57+ T cells (not recorded which) from PBMCs. The TCR sequence derives from a human donor with aplastic anemia. CDR3 protein: CATSRAASGSYEQYF. For the CDR3, the DNA is TGTGCCACCAGCAGAGCGGCTAGCGGGTCCTACGAGCAGTACTTC.